This TCR beta chain was recovered during a study of post-analysis software for immune sequencing data. In the study overall: Disease trajectories encompassed relapsing-remitting, secondary progressive and progressive-relapsing multiple sclerosis.

Turning to this clonotype: Its specificity is not known. An end of the junction does not agree with germline; a read error may underlie this.

The study's findings and limits: Significantly lower normalized Chao1 diversity was seen in multiple sclerosis patients than in controls. In patients, TRBV5-6, TRBV5-1 and TRBV20-1 belonged to five TRBV segments found more frequently than in controls.

The germline gives CDR1 MGHRA, CDR2 YSYEKL. The CDR3 spans 12 residues. The authors incorporated unique molecular identifiers into the TCR beta cDNA libraries. Starting from approximately 0.95 to 9.8 million T cells, the study yielded 500,000 or so cDNA molecules. TCRdb reprocessed the PCR reads with MiXCR, giving one entry per CDR3 protein. The sample holds roughly 730,000 distinct CDR3 sequences, 25% to 30% seen once. This chain uses TRBV4-1 with TRBJ1-2; D unclear. This TCR was sampled from a girl between 5 and 17 years old with multiple sclerosis. The specimen was blood. The CDR3 DNA follows: TGCGACAGCAGCCAGATTCGTCTGGGCTACACCTTC. Its translation is CDSSQIRLGYTF.